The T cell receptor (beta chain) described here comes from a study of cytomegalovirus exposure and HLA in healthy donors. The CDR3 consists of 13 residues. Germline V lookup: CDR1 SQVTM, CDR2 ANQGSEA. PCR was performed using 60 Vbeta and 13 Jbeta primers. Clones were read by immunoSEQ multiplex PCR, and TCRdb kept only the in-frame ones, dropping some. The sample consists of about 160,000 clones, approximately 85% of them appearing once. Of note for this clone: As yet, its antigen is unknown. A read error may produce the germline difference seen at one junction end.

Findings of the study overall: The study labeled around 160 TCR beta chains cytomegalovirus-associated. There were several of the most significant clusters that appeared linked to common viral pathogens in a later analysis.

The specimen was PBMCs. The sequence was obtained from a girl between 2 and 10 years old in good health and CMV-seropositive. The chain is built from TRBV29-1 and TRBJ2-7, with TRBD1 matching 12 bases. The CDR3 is CSVEAGTGGEKYF. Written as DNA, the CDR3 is TGCAGCGTTGAAGCCGGGACAGGGGGCGAGAAGTACTTC.